These T cell receptor beta chains were read from a single sample in a study of metastatic and nonmetastatic thyroid tumors. TCRdb redid the clone calls on the PCR reads using MiXCR. The profile covers more than 40,000 clones, with more than 25% appearing a single time and 9.9% taken by the ten largest. The sample taken for sequencing was blood. The receptor source for this set is a male donor with papillary thyroid cancer or a benign thyroid nodule (not recorded which). Some clones in this sample may be carry-over from other donors' samples. CDR3s leave out the opening cysteine and the closing phenylalanine or tryptophan.

v_gene: TRBV11-1; j_gene: TRBJ1-2; CDR3aa: ASSPGGAANYGYT
v_gene: TRBV7-6; j_gene: TRBJ2-7; CDR3aa: ASSLAPAGGPYEQY
v_gene: TRBV27; j_gene: TRBJ1-3; CDR3aa: ASSPMNSGNTIY
v_gene: TRBV6-1; j_gene: TRBJ2-7; CDR3aa: ASSSSGLVGEQY
v_gene: TRBV5-1; j_gene: TRBJ2-1; CDR3aa: ASSMALAGDLGEQF
v_gene: TRBV6-4; j_gene: TRBJ2-3; CDR3aa: ASSAGSMSTDTQY
v_gene: TRBV6-2/TRBV6-3; j_gene: TRBJ2-4; CDR3aa: ASSYSAVGLTIQY
v_gene: TRBV5-8; j_gene: TRBJ2-7; CDR3aa: ASSPSHTGRDEQY
v_gene: TRBV28; j_gene: TRBJ1-1; CDR3aa: ASSLVELTNESF
v_gene: TRBV20-1; j_gene: TRBJ2-5; CDR3aa: SARGQSGETQY
v_gene: TRBV6-1; j_gene: TRBJ1-2; CDR3aa: ASRSRQGARYGYT
v_gene: TRBV6-1; j_gene: TRBJ1-6; CDR3aa: ASTSTGSSYNSPLH
v_gene: TRBV9; j_gene: TRBJ2-6; CDR3aa: ASSTGRHSGANVLT
v_gene: TRBV20-1; j_gene: TRBJ2-7; CDR3aa: SARDMGSYEQY
v_gene: TRBV4-2; j_gene: TRBJ1-1; CDR3aa: ASSQQVGDPNTEAF
v_gene: TRBV9; j_gene: TRBJ2-1; CDR3aa: ASSGSNNEQF
v_gene: TRBV5-1; j_gene: TRBJ2-7; CDR3aa: ASRSGVGYEQY
v_gene: TRBV4-1; j_gene: TRBJ1-1; CDR3aa: ASSQEGGRMEAF
v_gene: TRBV6-1; j_gene: TRBJ2-7; CDR3aa: ASGTGSDEQY
v_gene: TRBV20-1; j_gene: TRBJ2-1; CDR3aa: SAPPNRDYNEQF
v_gene: TRBV11-2; j_gene: TRBJ2-3; CDR3aa: ASSLDLQGIWGSTDTQY
v_gene: TRBV11-1; j_gene: TRBJ1-1; CDR3aa: GSSFIFLGGNTEAI
v_gene: TRBV6-5; j_gene: TRBJ2-1; CDR3aa: ASSYSSAGGHFDQF
v_gene: TRBV4-1; j_gene: TRBJ2-3; CDR3aa: ASSQGPSWALGTQY
v_gene: TRBV6-1; j_gene: TRBJ2-2; CDR3aa: ASSPIITGDLF
v_gene: TRBV28; j_gene: TRBJ2-3; CDR3aa: ASTKPNSADTQY
v_gene: TRBV2; j_gene: TRBJ2-7; CDR3aa: ASSGIGRTGRGQY
v_gene: TRBV12-3/TRBV12-4; j_gene: TRBJ2-3; CDR3aa: ASRDRASILDTQY
v_gene: TRBV6-2/TRBV6-3; j_gene: TRBJ1-1; CDR3aa: ASRPSGTPSEAF
v_gene: TRBV12-3/TRBV12-4; j_gene: TRBJ2-7; CDR3aa: ASSTIGAPGNEQY
v_gene: TRBV27; j_gene: TRBJ1-2; CDR3aa: ASSLVRQGSYYGYT
v_gene: TRBV7-9; j_gene: TRBJ2-1; CDR3aa: ASTFAFNEQF
v_gene: TRBV28; j_gene: TRBJ1-6; CDR3aa: ASSWAGASYNSPLH
v_gene: TRBV6-4; j_gene: TRBJ2-3; CDR3aa: ASSDVTGSTDTQY